A single sample gave rise to the 14 T cell receptor beta chains below, sequenced in a study of blood T cell repertoires in COVID-19. TCRdb's copy holds only in-frame clones and misses some; the assay was immunoSEQ multiplex PCR. The data hold 250,000 or so clones, with over 80% observed a single time. The sample was peripheral blood. The receptors were sampled from a man aged 30-40 years who had recovered from COVID-19.

The rearrangement uses TRBV4-2 and TRBJ2-5; TRBD1 is a possible D gene (6 bases). Trimming took 5 bases from V and 2 from J, leaving 9 bases between them. The CDR3 is 13 amino acids. Germline CDR1 LGHNA, CDR2 YNFKEQ. CDR3 DNA: TGTGCCAGCAGCTCCGACAGGCAAGAGACCCAGTACTTC. Translating gives CASSSDRQETQYF.

V and J are TRBV7-9 and TRBJ1-2; 8 nucleotides line up with TRBD1. V shed 4 bases and J 8 bases; nucleotides not matched to a gene: 6. The CDR3 spans 13 residues. CDR1 is SEHNR and CDR2 is FQNEAQ in the germline V gene (reference sequence). The CDR3 spells CASSSDRGEGYTF. The CDR3 region has the DNA TGTGCCAGCAGCTCCGACAGGGGAGAGGGCTACACCTTC. Full variable domain (outside the CDR3, taken from reference TRBV7-9 and TRBJ1-2): DTGVSQNPRHKITKRGQNVTFRCDPISEHNRLYWYRQTLGQGPEFLTYFQNEAQLEKSRLLSDRFSAERPKGSFSTLEIQRTEQGDSAMYLCASSSDRGEGYTFGSGTRLTVV.

V and J are TRBV19 and TRBJ2-5, with D perhaps matching TRBD2 (5 bases). This CDR3 is 13 amino acids long. Germline V gene sequence: CDR1 LNHDA, CDR2 SQIVND (reference sequence). V was cut by 6 bases and J by 4 bases, with 12 bases left in between. In nucleotides, the CDR3 is TGTGCCAGTAGCGCAAGCGGTGTAGAGACCCAGTACTTC. Translation: CASSASGVETQYF.

The chain carries TRBV18 and TRBJ1-5, with 9 nucleotides matching TRBD1. V dropped 4 bases and J dropped 3; count of bases not matched to a gene: 7. Germline values: CDR1 KGHSH, CDR2 LQKENI. The CDR3 spans 16 residues. CDR3 nucleotides: TGTGCCAGCTCACTAACCGGGACAGGGAACAATCAGCCCCAGCATTTT. The encoded protein is CASSLTGTGNNQPQHF. Full variable domain (missing parts from reference TRBV18 and TRBJ1-5): NAGVMQNPRHLVRRRGQEARLRCSPMKGHSHVYWYRQLPEEGLKFMVYLQKENIIDESGMPKERFSAEFPKEGPSILRIQQVVRGDSAAYFCASSLTGTGNNQPQHFGDGTRLSIL.

The V call is TRBV11-2, the J call TRBJ1-1; 8 bases fit TRBD1. Germline V CDR1 and CDR2: SGHAT, FQNNGV. The ends lost 5 bases at V and 5 bases at J; junction bases unmatched: 10. The CDR3 spans 15 residues. The CDR3 region is CASSREQGAGTEAFF. In DNA, the CDR3 is TGTGCCAGCAGCAGAGAGCAGGGGGCCGGAACTGAAGCTTTCTTT.

This chain joins TRBV11-2 and TRBJ2-3; TRBD2 aligns across 9 bases. The CDR3 is 16 residues long. The germline V gene has CDR1 SGHAT and CDR2 FQNNGV. J gave up 2 bases and V 4 bases, and 7 bases lay outside the gene matches. In DNA, the CDR3 is TGTGCCAGCAGCTACATATTAGCGGGGGCCACAGATACGCAGTATTTT. Translating gives CASSYILAGATDTQYF.

The V gene is TRBV10-1, the J gene TRBJ2-1, with a weak D call TRBD1 (6 bases). The V end was cut by 6 bases, the J end by 9 bases, with 9 bases between. The germline V gene has CDR1 WNHNN and CDR2 SYGVQD (reference sequence). The CDR3 runs 11 residues. The CDR3 protein is CASSLQGEQFF. Here the CDR3 DNA reads TGCGCCAGCAGCCTACAGGGTGAGCAGTTCTTC.

The chain recombines TRBV4-1 with TRBJ2-4; D call uncertain. The CDR3 totals 15 residues. Germline loops: CDR1 MGHRA, CDR2 YSYEKL. Trimming stripped 2 bases from V and 3 bases from J, with 11 bases between. This CDR3 reads CASSQLKLGKNIQYF. The CDR3 bases are TGCGCCAGCAGCCAATTAAAGCTCGGCAAAAACATTCAGTACTTC.

J is TRBJ2-3 and V is TRBV9, with 8 bases fitting TRBD2. This CDR3 is 17 amino acids long. With 4 bases clipped from V and 1 base from J, the junction kept 11 bases outside the gene matches. CDR1 and CDR2 (germline): SGDLS, YYNGEE. CDR3 sequence (DNA): TGTGCCAGCAGCCCCCCCCGTGGGCGGGGGGGCACAGATACGCAGTATTTT. It is translated as CASSPPRGRGGTDTQYF. The whole variable domain, filled in from reference TRBV9 and TRBJ2-3, reads DSGVTQTPKHLITATGQRVTLRCSPRSGDLSVYWYQQSLDQGLQFLIQYYNGEERAKGNILERFSAQQFPDLHSELNLSSLELGDSALYFCASSPPRGRGGTDTQYFGPGTRLTVL.

This chain uses TRBV10-1 with TRBJ2-1, with 8 bases aligning to TRBD2. The CDR3 extends over 17 amino acids. With V trimmed by 0 bases and J by 4 bases, 8 bases remained unmatched. CDR1 and CDR2 from the germline V gene are WNHNN and SYGVQD (reference sequence). CDR3 loop: CASSESRSGGLYNEQFF. The DNA of the CDR3 is TGCGCCAGCAGTGAGTCGCGGAGCGGGGGCCTTTACAATGAGCAGTTCTTC.

The chain is built from TRBV27 and TRBJ2-2; a weak D match, TRBD2 (5 bases). V shed 0 bases and J shed 7 bases, with 9 bases lying between them. CDR1 and CDR2 (germline): MNHEY, SMNVEV (reference sequence). The CDR3 is 14 residues long. As DNA, the CDR3 is TGTGCCAGCAGTTTATCTTTGGAGGTCGGGGAGCTGTTTTTT. Its translation: CASSLSLEVGELFF.

The chain has TRBV6-5 and TRBJ1-5, with 8 nucleotides matching TRBD1. V dropped 6 bases and J dropped 4; count of bases not matched to a gene: 5. Germline V lookup: CDR1 MNHEY, CDR2 SVGAGI. The length of the CDR3 is 14 residues. The CDR3: CASRTGTGNQPQHF. The CDR3 nucleotides are TGTGCCAGCAGAACGGGGACAGGAAATCAGCCCCAGCATTTT.

The chain links TRBV19 to TRBJ2-7; TRBD1 aligns across 8 bases. V lost 3 bases to trimming and J lost 5 bases; unmatched junction nucleotides: 6. Germline values: CDR1 LNHDA, CDR2 SQIVND (reference sequence). The CDR3 is 14 residues long. The DNA for the CDR3 is TGTGCCAGTAGTATTAGGACAGGGAAGCACGAGCAGTACTTC. Protein sequence: CASSIRTGKHEQYF.

This chain links TRBV7-9 with TRBJ2-3, with 11 bases matching TRBD2. CDR1 and CDR2 (germline): SEHNR, FQNEAQ (reference sequence). The CDR3 runs 16 residues. V dropped 5 bases and J dropped 6; count of bases not matched to a gene: 10. The CDR3 sequence: CASSGPGLAVPDTQYF. CDR3 nucleotide sequence: TGTGCCAGCAGCGGGCCGGGACTAGCGGTCCCGGATACGCAGTATTTT.